Below are 24 T cell receptor beta chains sequenced from a single sample in a study of OX40 agonist ivuxolimab in advanced cancers. Sequenced by immunoSEQ multiplex PCR; TCRdb stores in-frame clones only, minus some. The sample shows about 90,000 clones, just over 90% of them seen only once. The sample was CD4+ or CD8+ T cells sorted from blood, taken in a trial of the OX40 agonist ivuxolimab. The source of these receptors is an adult with an advanced solid tumor such as melanoma, head and neck, liver or kidney cancer.

The V gene is TRBV18, the J gene TRBJ2-4; 10 nucleotides line up with TRBD2. The CDR3 has 15 amino acids. Germline values: CDR1 KGHSH, CDR2 LQKENI. The V gene end was trimmed by 4 bases and the J gene end by 4 bases; junction bases not matched to a gene: 4. CDR3 sequence: CASSLLGLAKNIQYF. CDR3 bases: TGTGCCAGCTCACTACTGGGACTAGCGAAAAACATTCAGTACTTC.

V usage is TRBV29-1 and J usage is TRBJ2-7; no reliable D call. Germline values: CDR1 SQVTM, CDR2 ANQGSEA. The V end lost 5 bases, the J end lost 2 bases, and 13 bases lay between the germline ends. This CDR3 has 13 amino acids. CDR3 bases: TGCAGCGTTTTTGCCAGCGCGACCTACGAGCAGTACTTC. It encodes CSVFASATYEQYF.

The chain joins TRBV6-1 to TRBJ1-5; D call uncertain. Per germline, CDR1 MNHNS and CDR2 SASEGT. This CDR3 has 17 amino acids. V was pared by 1 base and J by 5 bases, with 18 bases between. CDR3 DNA: TGTGCCAGCAGTGAAGGCCATACCGCAGGTGTCCATCAGCCCCAGCATTTT. This gives the protein CASSEGHTAGVHQPQHF.

The chain couples TRBV10-3 to TRBJ2-3; 11 bases fit TRBD2. The CDR3 loop spans 14 amino acids. Germline-derived CDR1 and CDR2 are ENHRY and SYGVKD. V trimming: 9 bases; J trimming: 0 bases; junction bases outside the gene matches: 2. The CDR3 is CAIGTSGSTDTQYF. CDR3 sequence (DNA): TGTGCCATTGGGACTAGCGGTAGCACAGATACGCAGTATTTT.

J is TRBJ2-2 and V is TRBV19; 7 bases are a match to TRBD1. V was clipped by 5 bases and J by 4 bases; unmatched bases: 7. The germline gives CDR1 LNHDA, CDR2 SQIVND (reference sequence). The CDR3 sequence is 15 residues long. CDR3: CASSWDRRGTGELFF. DNA for the CDR3: TGTGCCAGTAGTTGGGACAGAAGGGGCACCGGGGAGCTGTTTTTT.

The count of this clone is one. The chain recombines TRBV21-1 with TRBJ2-3. TRBV21-1 counts as a pseudogene. This CDR3 region has 17 residues. CDR3 amino acids: CASSFRDYRGLTDTQYF. In DNA form, the CDR3 reads TGTGCCAGCAGCTTCCGGGACTACAGGGGTTTGACAGATACGCAGTATTTT.

V usage is TRBV5-1 and J usage is TRBJ2-5; TRBD1 matches at 7 bases. The V gene's germline CDR1 is SGHRS and CDR2 YFSETQ. Losses at the gene ends were 6 bases for V and 5 bases for J; bases not matched to a gene: 10. The CDR3 is made up of 14 amino acids. The DNA of the CDR3 is TGCGCCAGCAAAGGGGGCTCCTTGGGGGAGACCCAGTACTTC. Protein product: CASKGGSLGETQYF.

V is TRBV5-1 and J is TRBJ2-7, with 10 bases fitting TRBD1. CDR3 size: 16 residues. Germline values: CDR1 SGHRS, CDR2 YFSETQ. V lost 0 bases, J lost 3 bases, and 6 bases stayed unmatched. In nucleotides, the CDR3 is TGCGCCAGCAGCTTGGGCCCGGGACAGGGGTTCTACGAGCAGTACTTC. Its translation: CASSLGPGQGFYEQYF.

The chain joins TRBV5-4 to TRBJ2-3; 10 bases agree with TRBD1. Germline V gene sequence: CDR1 SGHNT, CDR2 YYREEE (reference sequence). V lost 4 bases and J lost 1; bases outside the gene matches: 3. The CDR3 length is 15 residues. The CDR3 DNA is TGTGCCAGCAGCCCGGGGACAGGGGGCACAGATACGCAGTATTTT. Protein product: CASSPGTGGTDTQYF.

CDR3 DNA: TGTGCCAGCTCACCACTCGGGAGCTCCTACAATGAGCAGTTCTTC. It encodes CASSPLGSSYNEQFF. The chain has TRBV18 and TRBJ2-1, with D possibly TRBD2 on 6 matching bases. The ends were cut back, 1 base at V and 0 bases at J, with 7 bases in the middle. CDR1 and CDR2 (germline): KGHSH, LQKENI. The CDR3 spans 15 residues.

This clone appeared once. V gene TRBV11-1 combines with J gene TRBJ2-2; D might be TRBD1 or TRBD2, each matching 6 bases. V was pared by 5 bases and J by 6 bases, with 19 bases between. The germline gives CDR1 SGHAT, CDR2 FQDESV (reference sequence). This CDR3 is built from 16 residues. CDR3 protein: CASSASWGALAGELFF. CDR3 DNA sequence: TGTGCCAGCAGCGCAAGTTGGGGGGCGTTAGCCGGGGAGCTGTTTTTT.

This chain links TRBV6-6 with TRBJ1-2; D may be TRBD1 (5 bases). The CDR3 sequence is 15 residues long. V was clipped by 3 bases and J by 4 bases, with 15 bases between them. Germline CDR1 MNHNY, CDR2 SVGAGI (reference sequence). The CDR3 protein is CASSYPGLEGYGYTF. CDR3 bases: TGTGCCAGCAGTTATCCAGGGTTGGAGGGCTATGGCTACACCTTC.

V is TRBV5-1 and J is TRBJ2-1; D unresolved. V was shortened by 7 bases and J by 0 bases, with 14 bases between the two germline ends. Germline CDR1 is SGHRS and CDR2 is YFSETQ. This CDR3 is built from 15 residues. CDR3 nucleotide sequence: TGCGCCAGCTCTCGGGCGCCCGTCTCCTACAATGAGCAGTTCTTC. As protein: CASSRAPVSYNEQFF.

The chain has TRBV11-3 and TRBJ2-7; D call uncertain. This CDR3 has 13 amino acids. Germline V lookup: CDR1 SGHNT, CDR2 YENEEA. V lost 6 bases to trimming and J lost 0 bases, with 9 bases between them. CDR3 residues: CASSSDNSYEQYF. CDR3 sequence (DNA): TGTGCCAGCAGTTCCGACAACTCCTACGAGCAGTACTTC.

This clone was counted once. The chain employs TRBV7-9 and TRBJ2-7; the match to TRBD1 covers 9 bases. With V trimmed by 5 bases and J by 2 bases, 4 bases remained unmatched. Germline V CDR1 and CDR2: SEHNR, FQNEAQ (reference sequence). The CDR3 length is 14 residues. The CDR3 DNA follows: TGTGCCAGCAGCCCGGGACAGGGTCCCTACGAGCAGTACTTC. It encodes CASSPGQGPYEQYF.

This clone showed up just a few times. This CDR3 reads CASRGRYTEAFF. CDR3 bases: TGTGCCAGCAGGGGACGGTACACTGAAGCTTTCTTT. This chain joins TRBV28 and TRBJ1-1, with a tentative D call TRBD1 (5 bases). Germline CDR1 and CDR2: MDHEN and SYDVKM. Trimming shortened V by 6 bases and J by 3 bases, and 8 bases separated the two germline ends. The CDR3 runs to 12 residues. The whole variable domain, remainder taken from reference TRBV28 and TRBJ1-1, is DVKVTQSSRYLVKRTGEKVFLECVQDMDHENMFWYRQDPGLGLRLIYFSYDVKMKEKGDIPEGYSVSREKKERFSLILESASTNQTSMYLCASRGRYTEAFFGQGTRLTVV.

This chain connects TRBV7-9 to TRBJ2-5; no definite D call. V lost 5 bases and J lost 5, with 6 bases in between. The CDR3 extends over 11 amino acids. The germline CDR1 and CDR2 sequences are SEHNR and FQNEAQ (reference sequence). The CDR3, as DNA: TGTGCCAGCAGCCTTTTCGAGACCCAGTACTTC. This translates into CASSLFETQYF.

The genes are TRBV9 and TRBJ2-1, with a tentative D call TRBD2 (6 bases). From germline, CDR1 is SGDLS and CDR2 YYNGEE. V lost 0 bases, J lost 10 bases, and 20 bases lay in between. This CDR3 contains 16 residues. The CDR3 loop is CASSVGRGTGLSEQFF. The CDR3 DNA sequence: TGTGCCAGCAGCGTAGGACGGGGGACCGGGCTTTCGGAGCAGTTCTTC.

CDR3 region: CAISELELDEQFF. The CDR3, as DNA: TGTGCCATCAGTGAACTTGAACTCGATGAGCAGTTCTTC. The gene calls are TRBV10-3 and TRBJ2-1, with D unclear. Germline values: CDR1 ENHRY, CDR2 SYGVKD. Trimming removed 3 bases from V and 8 bases from J, with 11 bases in between. CDR3 length: 13 residues.

The sample holds one count of this clone. The chain employs TRBV6-6 and TRBJ1-1; 11 nucleotides line up with TRBD1. J was trimmed by 2 bases and V by 5 bases; bases with no gene match: 7. This CDR3 has 16 residues. Germline assignment: CDR1 MNHNY and CDR2 SVGAGI (reference sequence). The CDR3 spells CASSPGQGAFNTEAFF. DNA for the CDR3: TGTGCCAGCAGTCCAGGACAGGGGGCGTTTAACACTGAAGCTTTCTTT.

The gene calls are TRBV6-5 and TRBJ2-7; 9 bases map to TRBD1. This CDR3 is 15 amino acids long. Germline trimming cut 6 bases from V and 2 bases from J; bases unmatched to any gene: 8. Germline V gives CDR1 MNHEY, CDR2 SVGAGI. The CDR3 region has the DNA TGTGCCAGCAGCGCCTCCGGGACAGGGCCCTACGAGCAGTACTTC. The encoded protein is CASSASGTGPYEQYF.

The J gene is TRBJ2-1, the V gene TRBV28; 7 nucleotides align to TRBD2. V shed 6 bases and J 0 bases; nucleotides not matched to a gene: 8. Germline V gene data show CDR1 as MDHEN and CDR2 as SYDVKM. There are 16 residues in the CDR3. The CDR3 sequence: CASRTSLTNSYNEQFF. CDR3 nucleotides: TGTGCCAGCAGGACTAGCCTTACTAACTCCTACAATGAGCAGTTCTTC.

The chain combines TRBV27 with TRBJ2-2; 9 bases agree with TRBD1. CDR1 MNHEY and CDR2 SMNVEV come from the germline V gene (reference sequence). The trim removed 7 bases at V and 4 bases at J, leaving 10 bases unmatched. The CDR3 runs to 16 residues. CDR3: CASNKQGALGTGELFF. The CDR3 DNA sequence: TGTGCCAGCAATAAACAGGGGGCGCTGGGCACCGGGGAGCTGTTTTTT.

The chain joins TRBV2 to TRBJ2-5, with TRBD1 as a possible D gene (5 bases). The CDR3 is 15 amino acids. Germline loops: CDR1 SNHLY, CDR2 FYNNEI. V was trimmed by 0 bases and J by 2 bases, leaving 10 bases between them. The CDR3 here is CASSEALDKQETQYF. In DNA form, the CDR3 reads TGTGCCAGCAGTGAAGCATTGGACAAGCAAGAGACCCAGTACTTC.